These 11 T cell receptor beta chains share one sample of origin, sequenced in a study of cytomegalovirus exposure and HLA in healthy donors. The PCR ran on 60 Vbeta and 13 Jbeta primers. The assay was immunoSEQ multiplex PCR, and TCRdb's table has in-frame clones only and misses some. Its table lists about 48,000 clones. The sequencing sample was made of PBMCs. The source is a male donor in good health and CMV-seropositive.

The rearrangement links TRBV4-1 to TRBJ2-3; D gene uncertain. V was clipped by 0 bases and J by 2 bases, with 9 bases between them. This CDR3 contains 15 residues. Germline loops: CDR1 MGHRA, CDR2 YSYEKL. CDR3 protein: CASSQEGYYTDTQYF. The CDR3, as DNA: TGCGCCAGCAGCCAAGAAGGCTACTACACAGATACGCAGTATTTT.

V gene TRBV19 combines with J gene TRBJ2-3; TRBD2 is a possible D gene (5 bases). V lost 3 bases, J lost 4 bases, and 17 bases lay in between. The germline V gene has CDR1 LNHDA and CDR2 SQIVND (reference sequence). This CDR3 is built from 16 residues. This CDR3 reads CASSISPEGSPDTQYF. The CDR3 DNA sequence: TGTGCCAGTAGTATTTCACCAGAAGGGAGCCCAGATACGCAGTATTTT. The variable domain in full, with the rest retrieved from reference TRBV19 and TRBJ2-3, is DGGITQSPKYLFRKEGQNVTLSCEQNLNHDAMYWYRQDPGQGLRLIYYSQIVNDFQKGDIAEGYSVSREKKESFPLTVTSAQKNPTAFYLCASSISPEGSPDTQYFGPGTRLTVL.

As DNA, the CDR3 is TGTGCCAGCATCCCGCGCGTTAAAGATACGCAGTATTTT. It codes for CASIPRVKDTQYF. The chain is built from TRBV6-6 and TRBJ2-3, with D unresolved. CDR1 is MNHNY, CDR2 SVGAGI, per germline (reference sequence). There are 13 residues in the CDR3. Between the trimmed V and J ends, which lost 7 bases and 5 bases, there was a span of 13 bases.

CDR3 sequence (DNA): TGTGCCACCAGCAGAGACAGTCCCTACGAGCAGTACTTC. The encoded protein is CATSRDSPYEQYF. The chain combines TRBV15 with TRBJ2-7; D gene ambiguous. The CDR3 runs to 13 residues. The germline CDR1 and CDR2 sequences are LNHNV and YYDKDF (reference sequence). V was shortened by 0 bases and J by 2 bases, with 5 bases between the two germline ends.

The chain couples TRBV5-1 to TRBJ2-5; TRBD2 matches 9 bases. The J call may not be correct, given that the DNA end is closer to TRBJ2-7. Germline V gene lookup returns CDR1 SGHRS and CDR2 YFSETQ. This CDR3 spans 16 amino acids. The DNA of the CDR3 is TGCGCCAGCAGCCCTGAGGCTAGCGGGGCAAGAAACGAGCAGTACTTC. This gives the protein CASSPEASGARNEQYF.

The chain joins TRBV19 to TRBJ2-7, with 8 bases identical to TRBD1. The CDR3 sequence is 13 residues long. The J segment lost 11 bases and the V segment lost 6 bases, leaving 12 bases of the junction unmatched. Germline V gene lookup returns CDR1 LNHDA and CDR2 SQIVND (reference sequence). The CDR3 loop reads CASRNGQGGGKYF. Written as DNA, the CDR3 is TGTGCCAGTAGGAACGGACAGGGAGGAGGGAAGTACTTC.

The chain links TRBV5-4 to TRBJ2-3, with 9 bases lining up with TRBD1. This CDR3 has 13 amino acids. Unmatched junction bases numbered 1, after V lost 7 bases and J lost 1 base. Germline V gene sequence: CDR1 SGHNT, CDR2 YYREEE (reference sequence). As DNA, the CDR3 is TGTGCCAGCGGGGACAGGGGCACAGATACGCAGTATTTT. Protein sequence: CASGDRGTDTQYF. The entire variable domain, with the rest obtained from reference TRBV5-4 and TRBJ2-3, is as follows: ETGVTQSPTHLIKTRGQQVTLRCSSQSGHNTVSWYQQALGQGPQFIFQYYREEENGRGNFPPRFSGLQFPNYSSELNVNALELDDSALYLCASGDRGTDTQYFGPGTRLTVL.

The V gene is TRBV18, the J gene TRBJ2-3; D may be TRBD2 (7 bases). This CDR3 has 15 amino acids. The V gene lost 6 bases and the J gene lost 4 bases, with 17 bases spanning the gap. Germline V lookup: CDR1 KGHSH, CDR2 LQKENI. The DNA for the CDR3 is TGTGCCAGCTCGTACGCGGGGGCCATCTCAGATACGCAGTATTTT. Protein product: CASSYAGAISDTQYF.

This rearrangement joins TRBV14 to TRBJ1-1, with no clear D. This CDR3 has 13 amino acids. V lost 1 base and J 5 bases, leaving 8 bases between the germline ends. Per germline, CDR1 SGHDN and CDR2 FVKESK. CDR3 nucleotide sequence: TGTGCCAGCAGCCAAGGGTTGCGGACTGAAGCTTTCTTT. Its protein is CASSQGLRTEAFF.

CDR3 protein: CASSLVGTGGLAFF. CDR3 in DNA: TGTGCCAGCAGCTTGGTCGGGACAGGGGGATTGGCTTTCTTT. This chain links TRBV5-4 with TRBJ1-1; 11 bases line up with TRBD1. The CDR3 covers 14 residues. Losses at the gene ends were 0 bases for V and 11 bases for J; bases not matched to a gene: 6. Germline V CDR1 and CDR2: SGHNT, YYREEE (reference sequence). The variable domain in full, completed from reference TRBV5-4 and TRBJ1-1, reads ETGVTQSPTHLIKTRGQQVTLRCSSQSGHNTVSWYQQALGQGPQFIFQYYREEENGRGNFPPRFSGLQFPNYSSELNVNALELDDSALYLCASSLVGTGGLAFFGQGTRLTVV.

CDR3 protein: CASSVGDSLYEQYF. The CDR3 DNA sequence: TGTGCCAGCAGCGTAGGAGACAGTTTGTACGAGCAGTACTTC. The chain has TRBV9 and TRBJ2-7, with a possible D match to TRBD1 (5 bases). Trimming shortened V by 0 bases and J by 4 bases, and 11 bases separated the two germline ends. The CDR3 covers 14 residues. Germline V gene sequence: CDR1 SGDLS, CDR2 YYNGEE.